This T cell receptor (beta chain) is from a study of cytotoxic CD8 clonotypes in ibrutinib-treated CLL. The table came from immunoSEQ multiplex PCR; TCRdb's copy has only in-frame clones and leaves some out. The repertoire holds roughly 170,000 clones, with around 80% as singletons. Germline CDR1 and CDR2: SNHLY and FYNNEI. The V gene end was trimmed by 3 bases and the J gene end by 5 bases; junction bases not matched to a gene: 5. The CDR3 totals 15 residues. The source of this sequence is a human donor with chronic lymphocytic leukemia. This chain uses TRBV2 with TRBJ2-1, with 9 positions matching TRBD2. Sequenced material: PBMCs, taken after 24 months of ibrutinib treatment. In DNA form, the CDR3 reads TGTGCCAGCAGTGATAAGGCTAGCGGGAACAATGAGCAGTTCTTC. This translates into CASSDKASGNNEQFF.